The 28 T cell receptor beta chains below come from one sample, sequenced in a study of chemoradiotherapy in HPV16-positive cancers. Method: immunoSEQ multiplex PCR; TCRdb's copy keeps in-frame clones and lacks some. The repertoire holds 850 to 950 clones, with around nine tenths as singletons. The sequencing used tumor tissue, collected from a patient who underwent chemoradiotherapy. The receptors were sampled from a human donor with HPV-associated anogenital cancer.

The gene calls are TRBV15 and TRBJ1-2; a weak D match, TRBD1 (5 bases). Trimming left V 4 bases short and J 4 bases short, with 10 bases between. The length of the CDR3 is 13 residues. Germline CDR1 and CDR2: LNHNV and YYDKDF (reference sequence). CDR3 in amino acids: CATSIPQGYGYTF. CDR3 nucleotides: TGTGCCACCAGCATCCCGCAGGGCTATGGCTACACCTTC. Full variable domain (remainder filled in from reference TRBV15 and TRBJ1-2): DAMVIQNPRYQVTQFGKPVTLSCSQTLNHNVMYWYQQKSSQAPKLLFHYYDKDFNNEADTPDNFQSRRPNTSFCFLDIRSPGLGDTAMYLCATSIPQGYGYTFGSGTRLTVV.

V is TRBV27 and J is TRBJ1-2; 7 nucleotides agree with TRBD1. CDR1 and CDR2 (germline): MNHEY, SMNVEV (reference sequence). This CDR3 spans 14 amino acids. With 7 bases clipped from V and 2 bases from J, the junction kept 7 bases outside the gene matches. The CDR3 loop reads CASTRSTGNYGYTF. CDR3 in DNA: TGTGCCAGCACTCGATCGACAGGGAACTATGGCTACACCTTC.

The chain links TRBV6-1 to TRBJ1-2; D call uncertain. Per the germline V gene, CDR1 is MNHNS and CDR2 is SASEGT. This CDR3 is 9 amino acids long. Trimming left V 6 bases short and J 8 bases short, with 4 bases between. CDR3 in DNA: TGTGCCAGCAGGGGGGGCTACACCTTC. It encodes CASRGGYTF.

The chain is built from TRBV27 and TRBJ2-7; 7 nucleotides line up with TRBD1. Germline CDR1 is MNHEY and CDR2 is SMNVEV (reference sequence). The CDR3 contains 13 residues. The junction had 10 bases not matched to a gene; V was cut back by 7 bases and J by 7 bases. The CDR3 region is CASKERGGREQYV. The CDR3 DNA reads as TGTGCCAGCAAGGAACGAGGGGGCAGGGAGCAGTACGTC.

The chain has TRBV7-8 and TRBJ2-2; 10 positions agree with TRBD2. The CDR3 is made up of 17 amino acids. Germline trimming cut 5 bases from V and 6 bases from J; bases unmatched to any gene: 12. Germline CDR1 reads SGHVS; CDR2 reads FQNEAQ. This CDR3 is CASSPRLLTSGPGELFF. In DNA, the CDR3 is TGTGCCAGCAGCCCTAGGCTCCTGACTAGCGGGCCCGGGGAGCTGTTTTTT.

The V call is TRBV30, the J call TRBJ2-2; 7 nucleotides agree with TRBD2. The trim removed 5 bases at V and 5 bases at J, leaving 11 bases unmatched. This CDR3 has 15 amino acids. Per the germline V gene, CDR1 is GTSNPN and CDR2 is SVGIG (reference sequence). CDR3 protein: CAWDFGGVRTGELFF. The CDR3 DNA sequence: TGTGCCTGGGATTTTGGGGGGGTAAGAACCGGGGAGCTGTTTTTT.

The rearrangement links TRBV6-4 to TRBJ2-1, with D possibly TRBD1 on 6 matching bases. V lost 0 bases, J lost 1 base, and 10 bases lay in between. Per the germline V gene, CDR1 is MRHNA and CDR2 is SNTAGT. The CDR3 sequence is 16 residues long. The CDR3 protein is CASSDSSTGSYNEQFF. The CDR3 DNA sequence: TGTGCCAGCAGTGACTCGAGCACAGGGTCCTACAATGAGCAGTTCTTC.

The rearrangement uses TRBV5-6 and TRBJ2-2, with 9 bases fitting TRBD2. Unmatched junction bases numbered 9, after V lost 7 bases and J lost 8 bases. Per germline, CDR1 SGHDT and CDR2 YYEEEE. This CDR3 region has 14 residues. CDR3 sequence (DNA): TGTGCCAGCTTCGGGACTAGCATGTCGGGGGAGCTGTTTTTT. Its protein is CASFGTSMSGELFF.

This clone was counted once. The J gene is TRBJ1-2, the V gene TRBV28; the match to TRBD1 covers 12 bases. Germline CDR1 and CDR2: MDHEN and SYDVKM. J lost 6 bases, V lost 3 bases, and 8 bases had no gene match. The CDR3 is 16 amino acids. CDR3 DNA sequence: TGTGCCAGCAGTTTCGGGGACAGGGGGCGCCTGGATGGCTACACCTTC. It is translated as CASSFGDRGRLDGYTF.

The rearrangement links TRBV6-6 to TRBJ2-7, with 7 bases lining up with TRBD1. Germline V gene sequence: CDR1 MNHNY, CDR2 SVGAGI (reference sequence). The CDR3 extends over 14 amino acids. With 6 bases clipped from V and 4 bases from J, the junction kept 9 bases outside the gene matches. The CDR3: CASRRQGSTYEQYV. As DNA, the CDR3 is TGTGCCAGCAGGAGACAGGGATCGACGTACGAGCAGTACGTC.

The V gene is TRBV4-3, the J gene TRBJ1-5, with D tentatively TRBD1 (5 bases). The CDR3 contains 15 residues. The V end lost 1 base, the J end lost 7 bases, and 14 bases lay between the germline ends. From germline, CDR1 is LGHNA and CDR2 YSLEER. The chain's CDR3 is CASSQVVGDGQPQHF. The CDR3 DNA reads as TGCGCCAGCAGCCAAGTAGTAGGGGACGGCCAGCCCCAGCATTTT.

The V call is TRBV19, the J call TRBJ1-5; the match to TRBD1 covers 7 bases. Trimming took 8 bases from V and 3 from J; bases not matched to a gene: 4. Germline-derived CDR1 and CDR2 are LNHDA and SQIVND (reference sequence). CDR3 length: 13 residues. DNA for the CDR3: TGTGCCAGTGCACAGGGGCTCAATCAGCCCCAGCATTTT. Translating gives CASAQGLNQPQHF.

The chain uses TRBV27 and TRBJ1-2; D is undetermined. Trimming pared 0 bases from V and 5 bases from J, leaving 7 bases between. The CDR3 is 13 amino acids. Germline V gene data show CDR1 as MNHEY and CDR2 as SMNVEV (reference sequence). This chain's CDR3 is CASSLSRGYGYTF. The CDR3 DNA reads TGTGCCAGCAGTTTATCCCGGGGTTATGGCTACACCTTC.

The chain joins TRBV5-4 to TRBJ2-7, with unresolved D. Germline CDR1 and CDR2: SGHNT and YYREEE (reference sequence). The CDR3 has 15 residues. Trimming pared 0 bases from V and 1 base from J, leaving 11 bases between. This chain's CDR3 is CASSLGRSGSYEQYV. Here the CDR3 DNA reads TGTGCCAGCAGCTTGGGGCGATCAGGATCCTACGAGCAGTACGTC.

The genes are TRBV30 and TRBJ1-1; D might be TRBD1 (5 bases). Per germline, CDR1 GTSNPN and CDR2 SVGIG (reference sequence). The CDR3 has 11 amino acids. V shed 2 bases and J shed 5 bases, with 6 bases lying between them. CDR3 residues: CAWSRQTEAFF. As DNA, the CDR3 is TGTGCCTGGAGTCGACAGACTGAAGCTTTCTTT.

The V gene is TRBV28, the J gene TRBJ1-2; 9 nucleotides align to TRBD1. The CDR3 is made up of 14 amino acids. The germline CDR1 and CDR2 sequences are MDHEN and SYDVKM. J gave up 4 bases and V 6 bases, and 6 bases lay outside the gene matches. CDR3 protein: CASSLTGGGYGYTF. For the CDR3, the DNA is TGTGCCAGCAGCCTTACAGGGGGCGGCTATGGCTACACCTTC.

This sequence joins TRBV6-1 and TRBJ2-7; 10 bases line up with TRBD2. V was pared by 4 bases and J by 0 bases, with 3 bases of the junction left unmatched. CDR1 is MNHNS and CDR2 is SASEGT in the germline V gene. CDR3 length: 15 amino acids. Here the CDR3 reads CASSVSGGTSYEQYF. The CDR3 DNA is TGTGCCAGCAGTGTTAGCGGGGGGACCTCCTACGAGCAGTACTTC.

The chain combines TRBV7-2 with TRBJ1-2; D gene unclear. The V and J ends lost 8 bases and 2 bases respectively, with 12 bases between them. CDR1 SGHTA and CDR2 FQGNSA come from the germline V gene. The CDR3 has 13 amino acids. Here the CDR3 DNA reads TGTGCCAGCGCCCCGGGCACCAACTATGGCTACACCTTC. Its protein product is CASAPGTNYGYTF.

V usage is TRBV7-2 and J usage is TRBJ1-1, with D unresolved. With 1 base removed from V and 1 base from J, the gap between germline ends came to 4 bases. Germline V gene lookup returns CDR1 SGHTA and CDR2 FQGNSA. The CDR3 is made up of 13 amino acids. CDR3 DNA sequence: TGTGCCAGCAGCTTAGTTGGGAACACTGAAGCTTTCTTT. It codes for CASSLVGNTEAFF.

This chain links TRBV27 with TRBJ1-5; 7 bases match TRBD1. V was pared by 6 bases and J by 7 bases, with 9 bases of the junction left unmatched. CDR1 and CDR2 from the germline V gene are MNHEY and SMNVEV (reference sequence). The CDR3 runs to 14 residues. As DNA, the CDR3 is TGTGCCAGCAGCCTGACAGGGAATTTCCAGCCCCAGCATTTT. Residues: CASSLTGNFQPQHF.

This clone was seen a handful of times. The chain uses TRBV7-3 and TRBJ2-3, with 7 bases matching TRBD2. The CDR3 extends over 15 amino acids. The germline V gene has CDR1 SGHTA and CDR2 FQGTGA. The J segment lost 0 bases and the V segment lost 3 bases, leaving 3 bases of the junction unmatched. The CDR3 coding sequence is TGTGCCAGCAGCTTGGCGGGAGCCAGCACAGATACGCAGTATTTT. Its translation: CASSLAGASTDTQYF.

The V gene is TRBV19, the J gene TRBJ2-7; D not certain. The CDR3 runs to 15 residues. The germline V and J ends were trimmed by 5 bases and 3 bases, with 17 bases remaining between them. Germline lookup yields CDR1 LNHDA and CDR2 SQIVND (reference sequence). The CDR3 bases are TGTGCCAGTAGTCCCGGACCTGCCCTGATCTACGAGCAGTACGTC. This sequence encodes CASSPGPALIYEQYV.

This clone was counted a few times. This chain links TRBV11-3 with TRBJ1-1, with no clear D. Germline V gene sequence: CDR1 SGHNT, CDR2 YENEEA. The CDR3 length is 12 residues. V was cut by 1 base and J by 3 bases, with 3 bases left in between. CDR3: CASSLGDTEAFF. For the CDR3, the DNA is TGTGCCAGCAGCTTAGGGGACACTGAAGCTTTCTTT. Full variable domain (remainder filled in from reference TRBV11-3 and TRBJ1-1): EAGVVQSPRYKIIEKKQPVAFWCNPISGHNTLYWYLQNLGQGPELLIRYENEEAVDDSQLPKDRFSAERLKGVDSTLKIQPAELGDSAVYLCASSLGDTEAFFGQGTRLTVV.

This chain joins TRBV9 and TRBJ2-2, with 11 bases fitting TRBD2. Germline CDR1 and CDR2: SGDLS and YYNGEE. There are 18 residues in the CDR3. J was trimmed by 2 bases and V by 7 bases; bases with no gene match: 13. The CDR3 DNA reads TGTGCCAGCGGCCCCCGAGGGCTAGCGGGGGGTAACACCGGGGAGCTGTTTTTT. It is translated as CASGPRGLAGGNTGELFF.

J is TRBJ2-2 and V is TRBV6-5; D gene unclear. Germline loops: CDR1 MNHEY, CDR2 SVGAGI. The CDR3 extends over 14 amino acids. V lost 7 bases and J lost 4, with 13 bases in between. CDR3 coding DNA: TGTGCCAGCACTGCGGACCGCGTCACCGGGGAGCTGTTTTTT. Its protein is CASTADRVTGELFF.

The chain has TRBV6-1 and TRBJ1-1, with 9 bases lining up with TRBD1. The CDR3 length is 13 residues. Unmatched junction bases numbered 4, after V lost 5 bases and J lost 6 bases. The V gene's germline CDR1 is MNHNS and CDR2 SASEGT. The DNA for the CDR3 is TGTGCCAGCAGTCAGGGGGACAGGGCTGAAGCTTTCTTT. It translates to CASSQGDRAEAFF.

This clone has a single count. The chain carries TRBV4-1 and TRBJ2-5, with 7 bases aligning to TRBD1. V was pared by 0 bases and J by 4 bases, with 5 bases of the junction left unmatched. The CDR3 spans 15 residues. Germline V gene sequence: CDR1 MGHRA, CDR2 YSYEKL. The CDR3 coding sequence is TGCGCCAGCAGCCAAGATCGGGCAGGGGGAGAGACCCAGTACTTC. This codes for CASSQDRAGGETQYF.

The rearrangement links TRBV20-1 to TRBJ1-1; D is undetermined. The CDR3 is 11 amino acids. Germline values: CDR1 DFQATT, CDR2 SNEGSKA (reference sequence). V was cut by 6 bases and J by 8 bases, with 13 bases left in between. DNA for the CDR3: TGCAGTGCGTTCGGGAGGGCGGAAGCTTTCTTT. It codes for CSAFGRAEAFF.